These 2 T cell receptor beta chains share one sample of origin, sequenced in a study of OX40 agonist ivuxolimab in advanced cancers. Profiled with immunoSEQ multiplex PCR; TCRdb holds only in-frame clones, not every one. The table shows 65,000 to 75,000 clones, with 85% occurring only once. The sample here was CD4+ or CD8+ T cells sorted from blood, taken in a trial of the OX40 agonist ivuxolimab. Source of these receptors: an adult with an advanced solid tumor such as melanoma, head and neck, liver or kidney cancer.

The DNA of the CDR3 is TGTGCCAGCAGGGAGGACAGGGGTGATCAGCCCCAGCATTTT. Protein sequence: CASREDRGDQPQHF. The gene calls are TRBV2 and TRBJ1-5; 9 bases align to TRBD1. CDR1 is SNHLY and CDR2 is FYNNEI in the germline V gene. The CDR3 is made up of 14 amino acids. V shed 6 bases, J shed 5 bases, and the junction held 5 bases outside the gene matches. Looking up the rest from reference TRBV2 and TRBJ1-5 gives the full variable domain: EPEVTQTPSHQVTQMGQEVILRCVPISNHLYFYWYRQILGQKVEFLVSFYNNEISEKSEIFDDQFSVERPDGSNFTLKIRSTKLEDSAMYFCASREDRGDQPQHFGDGTRLSIL.

The chain employs TRBV6-5 and TRBJ2-3, with D tentatively TRBD2 (7 bases). The CDR3 covers 15 residues. The germline V and J ends were trimmed by 2 bases and 4 bases, with 13 bases remaining between them. Germline V gene data show CDR1 as MNHEY and CDR2 as SVGAGI. CDR3 in amino acids: CASSYRGGSADTQYF. CDR3 in DNA: TGTGCCAGCAGTTACAGGGGGGGCTCCGCAGATACGCAGTATTTT.